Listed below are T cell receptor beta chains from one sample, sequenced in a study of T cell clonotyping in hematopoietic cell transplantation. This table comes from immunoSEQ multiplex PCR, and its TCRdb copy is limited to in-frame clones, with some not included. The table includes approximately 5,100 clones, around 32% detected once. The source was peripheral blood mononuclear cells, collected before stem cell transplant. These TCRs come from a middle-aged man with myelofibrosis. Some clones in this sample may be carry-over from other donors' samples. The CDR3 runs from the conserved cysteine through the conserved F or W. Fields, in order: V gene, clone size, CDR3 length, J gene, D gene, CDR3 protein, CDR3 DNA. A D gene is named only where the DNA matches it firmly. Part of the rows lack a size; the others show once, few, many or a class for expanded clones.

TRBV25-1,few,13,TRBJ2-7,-,CASSDQGYYEQYF,TGTGCCAGCAGTGACCAGGGATACTACGAGCAGTACTTC
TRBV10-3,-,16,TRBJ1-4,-,CAISETQRATNEKLFF,TGTGCCATCAGTGAAACGCAGCGAGCAACTAATGAAAAACTGTTTTTT
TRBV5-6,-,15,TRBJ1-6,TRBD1,CASSWDRALNSPLHF,TGTGCCAGCAGCTGGGACAGAGCCCTAAATTCACCCCTCCACTTT
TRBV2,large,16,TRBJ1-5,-,CASSPHPGDSNQPQHF,TGTGCCAGCAGTCCTCACCCTGGGGATAGCAATCAGCCCCAGCATTTT
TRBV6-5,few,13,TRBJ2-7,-,CASLGGSSYEQYF,TGTGCCAGCTTAGGGGGGAGCTCCTACGAGCAGTACTTC
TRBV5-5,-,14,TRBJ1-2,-,CASSASRTNYGYTF,TGTGCCAGCAGCGCCAGCCGCACTAACTATGGCTACACCTTC
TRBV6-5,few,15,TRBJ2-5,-,CASSYVRGRGETQYF,TGTGCCAGCAGTTACGTCCGGGGGCGCGGGGAGACCCAATACTTC
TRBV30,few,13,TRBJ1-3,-,CAWSQISGNTIYF,TGTGCCTGGAGTCAGATCTCTGGAAACACCATATATTTT
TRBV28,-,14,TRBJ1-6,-,CASRLRTWRSPLHF,TGTGCCAGCAGATTAAGGACCTGGAGGTCACCCCTCCACTTT
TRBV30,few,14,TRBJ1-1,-,CAWRALGSGTEAFF,TGTGCCTGGAGAGCTCTCGGGAGTGGCACTGAAGCTTTCTTT
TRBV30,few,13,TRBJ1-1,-,CAWSVHPNTEAFF,TGTGCCTGGAGTGTACACCCCAACACTGAAGCTTTCTTT
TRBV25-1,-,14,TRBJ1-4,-,CASSEGGVGEKLFF,TGTGCCAGCAGTGAAGGAGGGGTGGGTGAAAAACTGTTTTTT
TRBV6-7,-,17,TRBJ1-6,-,CASTRGTPSSYNSPLHF,TGTGCCAGCACCAGAGGGACGCCGAGCTCCTATAATTCACCCCTCCACTTT
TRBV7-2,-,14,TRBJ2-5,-,CASSPYGSTEAQYF,TGTGCCAGCAGCCCTTATGGCTCCACGGAAGCCCAGTACTTC
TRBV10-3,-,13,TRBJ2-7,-,CAIRGPVGYEQYF,TGTGCCATCAGGGGCCCGGTGGGGTACGAGCAGTACTTC
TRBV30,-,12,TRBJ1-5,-,CAWSVTNQPQHF,TGTGCCTGGAGTGTAACCAATCAGCCCCAGCATTTT
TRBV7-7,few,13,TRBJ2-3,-,CASSLTMADTQYF,TGTGCCAGCAGCTTAACTATGGCAGATACGCAGTATTTT
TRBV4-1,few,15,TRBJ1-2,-,CASSQDPGEPYGYTF,TGCGCCAGCAGCCAAGACCCAGGAGAACCATATGGCTACACCTTC
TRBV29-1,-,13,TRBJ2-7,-,CSATGTDSYEQYF,TGCAGCGCGACCGGGACGGACTCCTACGAGCAGTACTTC
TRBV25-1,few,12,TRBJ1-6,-,CASSAWATPLHF,TGTGCCAGCAGTGCCTGGGCTACACCCCTCCACTTT
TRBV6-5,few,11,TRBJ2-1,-,CASSYGGEQFF,TGTGCCAGCAGTTACGGAGGTGAGCAGTTCTTC
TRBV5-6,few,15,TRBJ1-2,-,CASSLSLGRGYGYTF,TGTGCCAGCAGCTTGAGCTTAGGAAGAGGCTATGGCTACACCTTC
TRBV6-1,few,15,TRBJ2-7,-,CASSDMWGAAYEQYF,TGTGCCAGCAGTGACATGTGGGGGGCAGCCTACGAGCAGTACTTC
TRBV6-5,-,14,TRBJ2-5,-,CASSYSIKQETQYF,TGTGCCAGCAGTTACTCGATTAAACAAGAGACCCAGTACTTC
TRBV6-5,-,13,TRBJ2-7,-,CASSYGFPYEQYF,TGTGCCAGCAGTTACGGGTTCCCCTACGAGCAGTACTTC
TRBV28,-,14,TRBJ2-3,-,CASSLQGPEATQYF,TGTGCCAGCAGTCTTCAGGGACCCGAGGCTACGCAGTATTTT
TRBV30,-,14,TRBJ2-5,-,CAWSGDYKQETQYF,TGTGCCTGGAGCGGCGACTATAAACAAGAGACCCAGTACTTC
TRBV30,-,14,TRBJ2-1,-,CAWSLGLGDNEQFF,TGTGCCTGGAGCCTCGGGCTAGGGGACAATGAGCAGTTCTTC
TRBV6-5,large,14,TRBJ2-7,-,CASSLRPSFNEQYF,TGTGCCAGCAGCTTAAGACCTAGCTTTAACGAGCAGTACTTC
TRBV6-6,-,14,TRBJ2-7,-,CASSTRHLSYEQYF,TGTGCCAGCAGCACCCGACACCTCTCCTACGAGCAGTACTTC